The entry below describes one TCR beta chain. What it binds is unknown. Profiling relied on immunoSEQ multiplex PCR, and the TCRdb table lists in-frame clones only, not all of them. The table includes about 130,000 clones, roughly 89% detected once. Germline V gene data show CDR1 as MNHNS and CDR2 as SASEGT. The CDR3 covers 12 residues. The V gene lost 11 bases and the J gene lost 12 bases, with 20 bases spanning the gap. This entry belongs to a study of cytomegalovirus exposure and HLA in healthy donors. Study-level findings and limits: Investigators reported 150 to 200 TCR beta chains as tied to cytomegalovirus. One later analysis, an examination of the roughly 130 validation repertoires, found that first-cohort TCR clusters tended to co-occur in them.

The chain carries TRBV6-1 and TRBJ1-5, with a tentative D call TRBD1 (6 bases). The receptor's source is a young woman in good health and CMV-seronegative. The sequencing sample was made of PBMCs. The CDR3 DNA follows: TGTGCCGGGAAGAAGACAGGCTGGGTCCAGCATTTT. Its protein product is CAGKKTGWVQHF.